These 2 T cell receptor beta chains share one sample of origin, sequenced in a study of PD-1 blockade in classical Hodgkin lymphoma. Time point meaning: cycle 4 day 1 (C4D1), after five to seven weeks of nivolumab. All trial patients relapsed after autologous stem cell transplantation. CD4+ T cells were purified from thawed PBMCs by magnetic negative selection. Clones were read by immunoSEQ multiplex PCR, and TCRdb kept only the in-frame ones, dropping some. Of 32,000 or so clones listed, 92% were seen once; the top ten hold 0.3%. Sequencing used CD4+ T cells from blood, obtained before the fourth cycle of nivolumab. The source of these receptors is a human donor with classical Hodgkin lymphoma.

This chain joins TRBV19 and TRBJ1-2; D is possibly TRBD1 (6 bases). The CDR3 has 14 residues. Germline CDR1 reads LNHDA; CDR2 reads SQIVND (reference sequence). V was cut by 3 bases and J by 7 bases, with 15 bases left in between. The CDR3 DNA sequence: TGTGCCAGTAGTATGTTGGGCAGGGGTGGTGGCTACACCTTC. Translating gives CASSMLGRGGGYTF.

The chain uses TRBV19 and TRBJ2-7; D gene unclear. Germline assignment: CDR1 LNHDA and CDR2 SQIVND (reference sequence). The CDR3 has 16 amino acids. Trimming removed 3 bases at V and 2 bases at J, with 17 bases between. Here the CDR3 reads CASSMSDFPHPYEQYF. In DNA form, the CDR3 reads TGTGCCAGTAGTATGTCAGACTTCCCTCACCCCTACGAGCAGTACTTC.